The present entry profiles one T cell receptor (beta chain) with its context. In the original workflow: Reference gene primer amplification gave estimated nucleated cell counts. The data were produced by immunoSEQ multiplex PCR, yet TCRdb's version contains in-frame clones alone and is incomplete. V, J and clone size derive from that table, while D and trimming were established from the DNA sequence. Of approximately 70,000 clones listed, around 76% are singletons. The CDR3 runs to 13 residues. V lost 3 bases, J lost 9 bases, and 15 bases lay in between. Germline V gene data show CDR1 as SGHRS and CDR2 as YFSETQ. This entry belongs to a study of blood T cell repertoires in COVID-19. Study information: Whether acute or convalescent, the COVID-19 samples came from the United States, Italy and Spain. From T cells, B-cell-depleted T cells, or PBMCs came the material, which was cDNA or gDNA.

The chain has TRBV5-1 and TRBJ2-5; D is possibly TRBD1 (6 bases). This sequence was found in a human donor in a cohort sampled during active COVID-19. Sequenced material: peripheral blood. CDR3 in amino acids: CASSSDSFGAQYF. The CDR3, as DNA: TGCGCCAGCAGCTCGGACAGCTTTGGGGCCCAGTACTTC.